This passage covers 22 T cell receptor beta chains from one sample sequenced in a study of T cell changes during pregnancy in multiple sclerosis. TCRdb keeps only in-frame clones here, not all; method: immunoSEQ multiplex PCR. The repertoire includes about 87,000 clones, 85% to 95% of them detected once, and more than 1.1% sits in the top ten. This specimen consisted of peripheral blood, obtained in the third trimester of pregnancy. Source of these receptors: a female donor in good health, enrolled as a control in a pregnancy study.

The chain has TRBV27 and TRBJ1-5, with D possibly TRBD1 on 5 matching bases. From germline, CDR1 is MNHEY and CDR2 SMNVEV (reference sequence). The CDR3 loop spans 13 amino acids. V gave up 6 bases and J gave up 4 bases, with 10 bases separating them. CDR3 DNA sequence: TGTGCCAGCAGCGCGGGACTGAATCAGCCCCAGCATTTT. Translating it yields CASSAGLNQPQHF.

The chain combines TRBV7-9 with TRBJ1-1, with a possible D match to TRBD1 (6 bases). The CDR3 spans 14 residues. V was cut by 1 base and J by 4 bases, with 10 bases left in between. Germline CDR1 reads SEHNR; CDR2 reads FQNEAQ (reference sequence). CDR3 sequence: CASSLGTGTTEAFF. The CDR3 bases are TGTGCCAGCAGCTTAGGCACAGGGACCACTGAAGCTTTCTTT.

This chain's CDR3 is CASAQGSDGYTF. The CDR3 region has the DNA TGTGCCAGTGCTCAGGGTTCGGATGGCTACACCTTC. The chain recombines TRBV19 with TRBJ1-2, with D perhaps TRBD1 (5 bases). V lost 8 bases and J lost 6, with 13 bases in between. The CDR3 contains 12 residues. Germline values: CDR1 LNHDA, CDR2 SQIVND (reference sequence).

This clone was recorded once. CDR3 coding DNA: TGTGCCAGTAGCGCACAGGGGGCGCGGAGTCAGCCCCAGCATTTT. Its translation: CASSAQGARSQPQHF. V usage is TRBV19 and J usage is TRBJ1-5; 9 bases map to TRBD1. The CDR3 length is 15 residues. With V trimmed by 6 bases and J by 6 bases, 9 bases remained unmatched. Germline CDR1 LNHDA, CDR2 SQIVND (reference sequence).

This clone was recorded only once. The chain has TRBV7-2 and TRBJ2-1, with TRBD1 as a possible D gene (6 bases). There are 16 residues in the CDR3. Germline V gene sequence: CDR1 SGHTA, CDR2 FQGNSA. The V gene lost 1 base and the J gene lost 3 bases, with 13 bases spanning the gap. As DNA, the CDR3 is TGTGCCAGCAGCTTAGTTGCAGGGGTGATCTACAATGAGCAGTTCTTC. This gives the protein CASSLVAGVIYNEQFF.

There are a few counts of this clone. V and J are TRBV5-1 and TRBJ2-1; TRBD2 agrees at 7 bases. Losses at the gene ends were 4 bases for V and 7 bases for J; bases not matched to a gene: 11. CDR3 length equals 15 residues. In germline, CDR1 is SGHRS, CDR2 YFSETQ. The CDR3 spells CASSLLWMGGNEQFF. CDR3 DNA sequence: TGCGCCAGCAGCCTCCTCTGGATGGGGGGGAATGAGCAGTTCTTC.

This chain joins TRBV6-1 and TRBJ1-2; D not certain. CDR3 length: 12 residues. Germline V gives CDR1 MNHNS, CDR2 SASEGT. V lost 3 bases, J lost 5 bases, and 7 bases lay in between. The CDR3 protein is CASSEAEYGYTF. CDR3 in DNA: TGTGCCAGCAGTGAGGCGGAGTATGGCTACACCTTC.

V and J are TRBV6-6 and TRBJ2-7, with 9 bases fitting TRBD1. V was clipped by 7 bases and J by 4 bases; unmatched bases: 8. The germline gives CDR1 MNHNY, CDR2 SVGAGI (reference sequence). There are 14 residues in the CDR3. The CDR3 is CASTLTGQGYEQYF. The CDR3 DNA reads TGTGCCAGCACCCTAACGGGACAGGGATACGAGCAGTACTTC.

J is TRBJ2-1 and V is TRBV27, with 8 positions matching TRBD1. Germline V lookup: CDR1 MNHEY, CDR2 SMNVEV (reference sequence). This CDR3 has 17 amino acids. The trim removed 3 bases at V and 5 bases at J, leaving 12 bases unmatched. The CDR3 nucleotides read TGTGCCAGCAGTTTGGGCCCCGGGACAGGCTATAACAATGAGCAGTTCTTC. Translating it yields CASSLGPGTGYNNEQFF.

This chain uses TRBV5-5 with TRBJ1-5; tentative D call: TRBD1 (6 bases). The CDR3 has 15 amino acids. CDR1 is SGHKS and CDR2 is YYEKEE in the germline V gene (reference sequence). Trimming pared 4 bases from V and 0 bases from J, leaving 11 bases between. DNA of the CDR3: TGTGCCAGCAGCGTTGGACAGTATAGCAATCAGCCCCAGCATTTT. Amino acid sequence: CASSVGQYSNQPQHF. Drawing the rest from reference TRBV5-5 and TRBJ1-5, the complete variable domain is DAGVTQSPTHLIKTRGQQVTLRCSPISGHKSVSWYQQVLGQGPQFIFQYYEKEERGRGNFPDRFSARQFPNYSSELNVNALLLGDSALYLCASSVGQYSNQPQHFGDGTRLSIL.

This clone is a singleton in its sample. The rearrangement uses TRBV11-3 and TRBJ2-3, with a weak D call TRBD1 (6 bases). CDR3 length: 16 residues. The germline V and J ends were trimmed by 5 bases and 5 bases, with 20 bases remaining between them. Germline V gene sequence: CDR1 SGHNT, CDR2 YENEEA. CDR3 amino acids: CASSPQGGGLLDTQYF. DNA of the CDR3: TGTGCCAGCAGCCCCCAGGGTGGGGGCCTACTAGATACGCAGTATTTT.

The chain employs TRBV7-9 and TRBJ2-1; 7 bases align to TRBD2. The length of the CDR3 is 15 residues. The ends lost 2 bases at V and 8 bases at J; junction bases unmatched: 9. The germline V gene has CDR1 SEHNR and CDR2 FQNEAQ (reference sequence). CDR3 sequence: CASSLIRTRGDEQFF. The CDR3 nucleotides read TGTGCCAGCAGCTTAATACGGACTAGAGGGGATGAGCAGTTCTTC. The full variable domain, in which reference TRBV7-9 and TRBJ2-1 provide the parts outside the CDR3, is DTGVSQNPRHKITKRGQNVTFRCDPISEHNRLYWYRQTLGQGPEFLTYFQNEAQLEKSRLLSDRFSAERPKGSFSTLEIQRTEQGDSAMYLCASSLIRTRGDEQFFGPGTRLTVL.

Written as DNA, the CDR3 is TGTGCCAGCAGCCAGGCGGTGACTAGCGGCGCCTACGAGCAGTACTTC. This sequence encodes CASSQAVTSGAYEQYF. The V call is TRBV14, the J call TRBJ2-7; 9 nucleotides line up with TRBD2. V lost 3 bases, J lost 2 bases, and 8 bases stayed unmatched. This CDR3 has 16 residues. Per germline, CDR1 SGHDN and CDR2 FVKESK.

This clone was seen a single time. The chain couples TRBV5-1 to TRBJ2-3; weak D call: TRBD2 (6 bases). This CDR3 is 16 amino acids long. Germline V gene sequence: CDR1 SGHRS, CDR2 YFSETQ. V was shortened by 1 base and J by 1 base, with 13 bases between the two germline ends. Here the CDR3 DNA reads TGCGCCAGCAGCTTGTGGGGGGTCTCCGGCACAGATACGCAGTATTTT. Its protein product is CASSLWGVSGTDTQYF.

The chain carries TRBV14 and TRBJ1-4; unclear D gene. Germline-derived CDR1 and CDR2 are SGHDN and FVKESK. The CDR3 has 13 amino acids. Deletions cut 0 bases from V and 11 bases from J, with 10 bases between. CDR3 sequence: CASSQEWGDKLFF. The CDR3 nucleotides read TGTGCCAGCAGCCAAGAATGGGGAGACAAACTGTTTTTT.

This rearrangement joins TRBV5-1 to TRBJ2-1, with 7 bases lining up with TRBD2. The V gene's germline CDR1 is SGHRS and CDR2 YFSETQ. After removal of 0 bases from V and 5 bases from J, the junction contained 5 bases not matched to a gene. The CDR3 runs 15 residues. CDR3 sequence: CASSLAASGNNEQFF. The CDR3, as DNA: TGCGCCAGCAGCTTGGCGGCTAGCGGAAACAATGAGCAGTTCTTC.

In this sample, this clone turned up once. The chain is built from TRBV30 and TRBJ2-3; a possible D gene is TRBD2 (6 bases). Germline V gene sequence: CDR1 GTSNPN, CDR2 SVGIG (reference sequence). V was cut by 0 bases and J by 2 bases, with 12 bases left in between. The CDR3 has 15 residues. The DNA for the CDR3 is TGTGCCTGGAGTGTACGCGGGACGTCCACAGATACGCAGTATTTT. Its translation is CAWSVRGTSTDTQYF.

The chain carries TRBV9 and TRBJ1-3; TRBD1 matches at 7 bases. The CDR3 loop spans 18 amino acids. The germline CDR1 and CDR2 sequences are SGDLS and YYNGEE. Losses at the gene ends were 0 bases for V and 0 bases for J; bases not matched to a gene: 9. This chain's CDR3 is CASSVGDRKTLSGNTIYF. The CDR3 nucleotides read TGTGCCAGCAGCGTAGGGGACAGAAAAACCCTCTCTGGAAACACCATATATTTT.

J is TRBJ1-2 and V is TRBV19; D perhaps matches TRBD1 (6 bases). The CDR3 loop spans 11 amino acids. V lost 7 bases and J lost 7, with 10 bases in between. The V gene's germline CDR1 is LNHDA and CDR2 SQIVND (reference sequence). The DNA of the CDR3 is TGTGCCAGTACAAGGGGGACTGGCTACACCTTC. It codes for CASTRGTGYTF.

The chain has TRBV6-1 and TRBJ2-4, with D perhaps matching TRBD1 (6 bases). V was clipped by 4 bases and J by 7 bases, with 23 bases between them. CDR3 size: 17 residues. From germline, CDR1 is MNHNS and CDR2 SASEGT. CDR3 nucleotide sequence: TGTGCCAGCAGTGGAACCCAGACGTGGGGGCGGAATAACATTCAGTACTTC. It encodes CASSGTQTWGRNNIQYF.

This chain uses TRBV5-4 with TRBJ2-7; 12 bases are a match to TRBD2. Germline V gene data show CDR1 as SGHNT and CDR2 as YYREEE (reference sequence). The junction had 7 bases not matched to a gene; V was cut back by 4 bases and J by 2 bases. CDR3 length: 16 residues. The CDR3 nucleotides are TGTGCCAGCAGCCCCGGACTAGCGGGATATCCCTACGAGCAGTACTTC. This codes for CASSPGLAGYPYEQYF.

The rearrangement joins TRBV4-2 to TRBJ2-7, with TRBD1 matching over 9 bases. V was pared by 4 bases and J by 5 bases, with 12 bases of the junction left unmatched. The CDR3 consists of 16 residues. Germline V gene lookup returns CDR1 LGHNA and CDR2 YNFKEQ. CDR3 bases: TGTGCCAGCAGCCTCGGGACAGGGAGTCTTGGGAACGAGCAGTACTTC. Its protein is CASSLGTGSLGNEQYF.